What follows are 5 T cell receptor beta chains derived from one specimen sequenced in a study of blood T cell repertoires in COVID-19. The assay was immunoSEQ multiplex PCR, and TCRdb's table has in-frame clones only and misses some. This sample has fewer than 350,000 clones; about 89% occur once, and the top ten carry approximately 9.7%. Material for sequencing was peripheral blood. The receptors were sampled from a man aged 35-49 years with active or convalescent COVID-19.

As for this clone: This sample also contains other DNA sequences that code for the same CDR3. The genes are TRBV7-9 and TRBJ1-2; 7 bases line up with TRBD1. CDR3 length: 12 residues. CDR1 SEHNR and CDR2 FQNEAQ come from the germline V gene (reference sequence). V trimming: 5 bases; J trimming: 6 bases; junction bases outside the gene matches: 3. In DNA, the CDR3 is TGTGCCAGCAGCCCGACAGGGAATGGCTACACCTTC. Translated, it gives CASSPTGNGYTF. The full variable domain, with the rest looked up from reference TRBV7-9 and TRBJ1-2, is DTGVSQNPRHKITKRGQNVTFRCDPISEHNRLYWYRQTLGQGPEFLTYFQNEAQLEKSRLLSDRFSAERPKGSFSTLEIQRTEQGDSAMYLCASSPTGNGYTFGSGTRLTVV.

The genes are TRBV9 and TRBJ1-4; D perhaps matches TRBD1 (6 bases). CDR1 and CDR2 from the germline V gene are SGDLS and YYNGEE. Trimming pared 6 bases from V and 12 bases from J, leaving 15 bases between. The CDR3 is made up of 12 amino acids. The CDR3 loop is CASTSQGKELFF. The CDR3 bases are TGTGCCAGCACCTCTCAGGGGAAGGAACTGTTTTTT.

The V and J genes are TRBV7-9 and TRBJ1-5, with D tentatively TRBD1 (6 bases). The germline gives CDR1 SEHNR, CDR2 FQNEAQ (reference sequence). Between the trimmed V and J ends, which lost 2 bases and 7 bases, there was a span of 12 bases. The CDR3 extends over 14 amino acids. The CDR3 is CASSLQGQGQPQHF. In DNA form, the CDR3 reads TGTGCCAGCAGCTTACAGGGGCAAGGGCAGCCCCAGCATTTT.

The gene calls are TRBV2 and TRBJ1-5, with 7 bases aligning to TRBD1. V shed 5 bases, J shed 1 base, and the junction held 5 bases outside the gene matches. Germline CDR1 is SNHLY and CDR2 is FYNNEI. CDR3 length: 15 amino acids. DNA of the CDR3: TGTGCCAGCAGTCGGGACAGTCAGAGCAATCAGCCCCAGCATTTT. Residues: CASSRDSQSNQPQHF.

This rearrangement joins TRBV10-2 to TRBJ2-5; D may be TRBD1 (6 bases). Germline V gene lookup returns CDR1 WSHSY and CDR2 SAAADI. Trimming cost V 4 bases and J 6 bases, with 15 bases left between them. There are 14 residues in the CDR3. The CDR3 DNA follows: TGCGCCAGCAGTGCGGAGACAGGCCGAAAGACCCAGTACTTC. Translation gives CASSAETGRKTQYF.